This T cell receptor (beta chain) is from a study of shared clonotypes between healthy human individuals. The CDR3 is made up of 16 amino acids. The V end was cut by 6 bases, the J end by 0 bases, with 15 bases between. Germline V gene sequence: CDR1 WNHNN, CDR2 SYGVQD (reference sequence). TCRdb's copy holds only in-frame clones and misses some; the assay was immunoSEQ multiplex PCR. The sample records about 2.4 million clones, around 90% being singletons. The receptor comes from a man younger than 35 in good health. Sequenced material: naive CD4+ T cells sorted from blood. Subset in this sample: CD45RA+ positively selected. The rearrangement uses TRBV10-1 and TRBJ1-5, with D maybe TRBD1 (5 bases). The CDR3 sequence is CASSRLPDSSNQPQHF. DNA for the CDR3: TGCGCCAGCAGCCGCCTTCCAGACAGTAGCAATCAGCCCCAGCATTTT.